This TCR beta chain was sequenced for a study of cytotoxic CD8 clonotypes in ibrutinib-treated CLL. The wider study: Partial responses totalled approximately 25 and complete responses 2; after median 68 months, about 15 remained remitted and about 12 progressed.

Per the germline V gene, CDR1 is MDHEN and CDR2 is SYDVKM. The CDR3 is 15 residues long. V was pared by 5 bases and J by 5 bases, with 11 bases of the junction left unmatched. Only in-frame clones appear in the TCRdb table, and some are missing; sequencing was by immunoSEQ multiplex PCR. This sample yields 150,000 to 250,000 clones, of which about 72% are seen a single time; roughly 13% belongs to the top ten. The J gene is TRBJ1-1, the V gene TRBV28; TRBD1 agrees at 7 bases. The sample was PBMCs, taken after 24 months of ibrutinib treatment. This TCR came from a human donor with chronic lymphocytic leukemia. CDR3 DNA: TGTGCCAGCAGTGTCAGACAGGGATGGAAGACTGAAGCTTTCTTT. It translates to CASSVRQGWKTEAFF.